Here is one T cell receptor (beta chain) with its context. The germline CDR1 and CDR2 sequences are MNHNS and SASEGT. CDR3 length: 15 residues. The J segment lost 8 bases and the V segment lost 7 bases, leaving 14 bases of the junction unmatched. The data stem from a study of shared clonotypes between healthy human individuals. Generated by immunoSEQ multiplex PCR, the TCRdb table keeps only in-frame clones and is missing some. This table holds roughly 490,000 clones, around 80% found once. Recent acute infections and vaccinations were absent in the healthy HIV-negative adult donors. Source material: PBMCs. This rearrangement joins TRBV6-1 to TRBJ1-2, with 9 bases fitting TRBD1. The receptor comes from a woman aged 40 to 50 in good health. Some clones in this sample may be carry-over from other donors' samples. DNA of the CDR3: TGTGCCAGCACCGTACCGGGACAGGGAAGGAGCGGCTACACCTTC. The encoded protein is CASTVPGQGRSGYTF.